Following are 3 T cell receptor beta chains from one sample sequenced in a study of low-dose radiotherapy and immunotherapy resistance in tumors. The time point was: after trial treatment. The treatment denotes: LDRT plus nivolumab, ipilimumab, low-dose cyclophosphamide and aspirin (RACIN trial). TRAV and TRBV primers primed cDNA for both TCRalpha and TCRbeta. The TCRs were subjected to amplification over roughly 18 PCR cycles employing a constant-region primer in conjunction with a V-primer adapter. TCRdb processed the reads anew with MiXCR; each CDR3 protein has one entry. The repertoire holds more than 50,000 distinct CDR3 sequences, with about 25% as singletons. Specimen: PBMCs, collected after low-dose radiotherapy plus immunotherapy. These receptors all stem from a male donor with prostate cancer.

This clonotype occurred many times. This rearrangement joins TRBV18 to TRBJ2-3; 8 bases align to TRBD1. Germline V CDR1 and CDR2: KGHSH, LQKENI. With 6 bases clipped from V and 1 base from J, the junction kept 9 bases outside the gene matches. The CDR3 covers 16 residues. In DNA form, the CDR3 reads TGTGCCAGCTCTCCAAATCAGGGGGCCGGCACAGATACGCAGTATTTT. Translation: CASSPNQGAGTDTQYF.

This rearrangement joins TRBV28 to TRBJ1-1, with TRBD1 as a possible D gene (6 bases). V was pared by 6 bases and J by 3 bases, with 11 bases between. The CDR3 spans 13 residues. The germline V gene encodes CDR1 MDHEN and CDR2 SYDVKM. The CDR3 nucleotides are TGTGCCAGCAGCGAACAGGGATACACTGAAGCTTTCTTT. As protein: CASSEQGYTEAFF.

The chain couples TRBV2 to TRBJ1-6; TRBD1 matches 8 bases. From germline, CDR1 is SNHLY and CDR2 FYNNEI. This CDR3 region has 14 residues. V shed 8 bases, J shed 6 bases, and the junction held 6 bases outside the gene matches. The CDR3 here is CASFLDRGNSPLHF. CDR3 DNA: TGTGCCAGCTTCCTAGACAGGGGTAATTCACCCCTCCACTTT. Combining the CDR3 with reference TRBV2 and TRBJ1-6 gives the whole variable domain EPEVTQTPSHQVTQMGQEVILRCVPISNHLYFYWYRQILGQKVEFLVSFYNNEISEKSEIFDDQFSVERPDGSNFTLKIRSTKLEDSAMYFCASFLDRGNSPLHFGNGTRLTVT.